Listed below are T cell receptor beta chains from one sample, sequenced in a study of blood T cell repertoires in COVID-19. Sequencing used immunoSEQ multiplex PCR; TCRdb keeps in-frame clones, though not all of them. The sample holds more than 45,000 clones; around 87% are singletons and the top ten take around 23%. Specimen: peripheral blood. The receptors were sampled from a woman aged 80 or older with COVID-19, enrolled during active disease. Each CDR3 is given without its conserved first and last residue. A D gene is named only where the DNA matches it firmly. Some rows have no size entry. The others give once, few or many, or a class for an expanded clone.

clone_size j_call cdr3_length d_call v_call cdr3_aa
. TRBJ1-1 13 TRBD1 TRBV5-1 ASSSTGQQNTEAF
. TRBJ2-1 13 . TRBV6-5 ASSYSSFLHNEQF
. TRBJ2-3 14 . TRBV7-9 ASSESLGHHTDTQY
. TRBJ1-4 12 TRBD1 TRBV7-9 ASSRQGANEKLF
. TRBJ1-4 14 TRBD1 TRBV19 ASTSFTQGGGEKLF
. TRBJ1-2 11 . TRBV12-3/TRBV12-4 ASSGSRGSGYT
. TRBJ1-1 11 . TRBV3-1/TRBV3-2 ASSQGRGTEAF
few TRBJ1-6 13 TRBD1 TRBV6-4 ASSDKGQGFSPLH
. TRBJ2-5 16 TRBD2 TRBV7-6 ASSLELAGGISGETQY
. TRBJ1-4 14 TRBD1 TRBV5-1 ASSFQGQGGDEKLF
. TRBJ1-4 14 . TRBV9 ASSPTGIGKGEKLF
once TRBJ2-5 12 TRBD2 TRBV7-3 ASSRSGGAETQY
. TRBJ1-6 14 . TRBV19 ASSIGTGTDRTPLH
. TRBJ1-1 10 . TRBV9 ASSVADTEAF
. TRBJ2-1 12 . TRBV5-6 ASSIRQVYNEQF
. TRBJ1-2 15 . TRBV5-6 ASSLTTERPLAYGYT
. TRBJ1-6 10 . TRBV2 AGREYNSPLH
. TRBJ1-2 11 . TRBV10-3 AVTDMSNYGYT
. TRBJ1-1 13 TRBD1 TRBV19 ASSKRQGANTEAF
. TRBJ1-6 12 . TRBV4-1 ASSQGQASSPLH
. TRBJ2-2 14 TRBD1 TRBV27 ASSSPTGGYTGELF
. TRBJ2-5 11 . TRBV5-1 ASSFDSQETQY
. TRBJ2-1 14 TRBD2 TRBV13 ASSSERLAGYNEQF
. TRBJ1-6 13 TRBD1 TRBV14 ASSQATGGRSPLH
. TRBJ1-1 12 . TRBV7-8 ASSFTPGETEAF
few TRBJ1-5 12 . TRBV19 ASSRTLLYQPQH
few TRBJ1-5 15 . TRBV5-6 ASSLGYGDSSRQPQH
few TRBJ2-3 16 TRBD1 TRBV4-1 ASSQGALRRTGIDTQY
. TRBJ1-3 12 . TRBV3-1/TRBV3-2 ASSLQSSGNTIY
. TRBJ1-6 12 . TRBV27 ASSPRIGGSPLH
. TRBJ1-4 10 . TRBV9 ASSPRGGKLF
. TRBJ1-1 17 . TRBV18 ASSPPGGTGGLRNTEAF
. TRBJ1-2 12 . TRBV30 AWSVEWANYGYT
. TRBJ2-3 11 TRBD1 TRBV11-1 ASSRQGADTQY
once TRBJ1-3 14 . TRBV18 ASSPRDNRFGNTIY
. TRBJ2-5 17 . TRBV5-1 ASSLTGSSSGFFQETQY
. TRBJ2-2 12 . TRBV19 ASTREPNTGELF
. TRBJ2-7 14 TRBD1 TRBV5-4 ASSLEVGRGPYEQY
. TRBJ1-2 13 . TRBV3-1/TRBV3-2 ASSQGTASNYGYT
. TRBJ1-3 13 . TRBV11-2 ASQDSPHSGNTIY
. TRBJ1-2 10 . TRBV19 ASNLGYYGYT
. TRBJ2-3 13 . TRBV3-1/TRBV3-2 ASSQILSLTDTQY
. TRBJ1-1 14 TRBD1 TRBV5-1 ASSGGQGNLDTEAF